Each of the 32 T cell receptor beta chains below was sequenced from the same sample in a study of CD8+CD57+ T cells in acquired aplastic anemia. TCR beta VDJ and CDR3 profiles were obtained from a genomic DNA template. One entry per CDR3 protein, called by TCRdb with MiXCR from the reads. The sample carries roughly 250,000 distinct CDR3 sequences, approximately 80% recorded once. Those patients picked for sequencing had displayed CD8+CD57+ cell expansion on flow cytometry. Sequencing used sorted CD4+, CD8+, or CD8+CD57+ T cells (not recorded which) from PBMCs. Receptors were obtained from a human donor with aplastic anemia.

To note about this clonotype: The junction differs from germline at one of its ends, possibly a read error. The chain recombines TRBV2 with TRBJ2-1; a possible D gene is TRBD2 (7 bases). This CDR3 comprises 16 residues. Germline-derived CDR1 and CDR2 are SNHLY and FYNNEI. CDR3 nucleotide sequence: TGTGCCAGCGGGGAGGGGGGCGGAAACGGTCAGTATGAGCAGTTATTC. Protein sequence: CASGEGGGNGQYEQLF.

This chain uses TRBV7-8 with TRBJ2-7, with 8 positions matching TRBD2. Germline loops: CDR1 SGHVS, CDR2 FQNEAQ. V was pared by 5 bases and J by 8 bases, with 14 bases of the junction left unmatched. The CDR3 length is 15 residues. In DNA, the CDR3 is TGTGCCAGCAGCCTCGCGGGAGGTCCCAATACGCAGCAGTACTTC. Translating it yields CASSLAGGPNTQQYF.

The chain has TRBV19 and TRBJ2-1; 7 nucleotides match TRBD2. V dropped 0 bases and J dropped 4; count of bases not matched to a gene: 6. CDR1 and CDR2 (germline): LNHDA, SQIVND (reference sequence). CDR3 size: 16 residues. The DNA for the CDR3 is TGTGCCAGTAGTATAGACGCGGGGGTCGTATACAATGAGCAGTTCTTC. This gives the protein CASSIDAGVVYNEQFF.

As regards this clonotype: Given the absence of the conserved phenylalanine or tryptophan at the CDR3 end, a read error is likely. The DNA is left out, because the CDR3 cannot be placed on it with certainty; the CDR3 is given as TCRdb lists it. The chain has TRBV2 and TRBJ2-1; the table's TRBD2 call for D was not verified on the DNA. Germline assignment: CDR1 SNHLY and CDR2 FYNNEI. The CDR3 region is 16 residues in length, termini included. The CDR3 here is CASSSSGTWGENQYFV.

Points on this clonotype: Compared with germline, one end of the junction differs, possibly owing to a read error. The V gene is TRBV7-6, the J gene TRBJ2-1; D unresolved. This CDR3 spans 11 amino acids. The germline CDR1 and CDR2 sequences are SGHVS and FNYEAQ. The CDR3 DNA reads TGTGCCAGCAGTCCGGCTGTTGAGCAGCTCTTC. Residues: CASSPAVEQLF.

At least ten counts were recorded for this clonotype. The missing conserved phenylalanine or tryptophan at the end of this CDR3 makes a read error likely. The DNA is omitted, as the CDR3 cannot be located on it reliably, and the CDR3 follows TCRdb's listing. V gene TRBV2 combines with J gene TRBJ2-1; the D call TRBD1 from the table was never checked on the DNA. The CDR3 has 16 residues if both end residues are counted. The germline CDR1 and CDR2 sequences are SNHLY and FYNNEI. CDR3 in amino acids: CASSDGGIHEQFFGPG.

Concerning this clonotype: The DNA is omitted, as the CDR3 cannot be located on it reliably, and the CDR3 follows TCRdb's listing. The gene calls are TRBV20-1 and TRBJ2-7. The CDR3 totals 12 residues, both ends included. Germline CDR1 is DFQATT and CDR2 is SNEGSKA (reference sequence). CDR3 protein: CSVAGGTYEQCF.

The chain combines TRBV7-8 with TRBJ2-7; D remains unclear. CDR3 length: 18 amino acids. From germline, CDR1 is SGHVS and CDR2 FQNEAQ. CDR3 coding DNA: TGTGCCAGCAGCTTTCATCCAGGCCCCGCAGCCCTGTACTACGAGCAGTATGTC. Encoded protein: CASSFHPGPAALYYEQYV.

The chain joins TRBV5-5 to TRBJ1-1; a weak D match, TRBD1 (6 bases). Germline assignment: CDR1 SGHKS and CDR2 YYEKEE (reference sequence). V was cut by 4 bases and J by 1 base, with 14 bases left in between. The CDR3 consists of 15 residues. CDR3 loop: CASSPGQTGNTEAFF. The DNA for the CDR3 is TGTGCCAGCAGCCCCGGACAGACAGGGAACACTGAAGCTTTCTTT.

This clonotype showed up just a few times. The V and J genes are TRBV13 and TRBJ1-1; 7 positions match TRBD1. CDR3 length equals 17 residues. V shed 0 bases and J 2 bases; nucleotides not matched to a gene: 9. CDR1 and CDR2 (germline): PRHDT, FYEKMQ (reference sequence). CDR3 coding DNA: TGTGCCAGCAGCTTAGGGGACCGACAGGGAGGAAACACTGAAGCTTTCTTT. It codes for CASSLGDRQGGNTEAFF.

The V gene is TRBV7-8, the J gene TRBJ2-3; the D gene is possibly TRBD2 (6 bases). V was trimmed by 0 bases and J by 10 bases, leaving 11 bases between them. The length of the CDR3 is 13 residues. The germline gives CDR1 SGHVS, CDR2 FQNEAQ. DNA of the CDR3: TGTGCCAGCAGCTTAGCGGGAGGTCCCGCGCAGTATTTT. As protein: CASSLAGGPAQYF.

The CDR3 DNA follows: TGTGCCAGCAGCGGTGCGGGAGCTGAGGGAAACAATGAGCAGTACGTC. Its protein is CASSGAGAEGNNEQYV. V is TRBV9 and J is TRBJ2-7; 7 bases fit TRBD2. This CDR3 spans 16 amino acids. Germline V gene lookup returns CDR1 SGDLS and CDR2 YYNGEE. J gave up 7 bases and V 3 bases, and 16 bases lay outside the gene matches.

The CDR3 region has the DNA TGTGCCAGCAGCTTCGCGGGAGGGTCCGGGGAGCTGTTTTTT. Amino acids: CASSFAGGSGELFF. V is TRBV7-6 and J is TRBJ2-3; TRBD2 agrees at 9 bases. The end of the DNA is better explained by TRBJ2-2, so the J call may be wrong. This CDR3 is built from 14 residues. Germline values: CDR1 SGHVS, CDR2 FNYEAQ.

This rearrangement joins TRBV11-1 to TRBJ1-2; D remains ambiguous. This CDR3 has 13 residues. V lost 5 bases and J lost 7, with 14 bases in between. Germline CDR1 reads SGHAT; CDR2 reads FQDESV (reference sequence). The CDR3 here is CASSPPVQSGYTF. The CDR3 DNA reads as TGTGCCAGCAGCCCGCCGGTTCAGAGTGGCTACACCTTC.

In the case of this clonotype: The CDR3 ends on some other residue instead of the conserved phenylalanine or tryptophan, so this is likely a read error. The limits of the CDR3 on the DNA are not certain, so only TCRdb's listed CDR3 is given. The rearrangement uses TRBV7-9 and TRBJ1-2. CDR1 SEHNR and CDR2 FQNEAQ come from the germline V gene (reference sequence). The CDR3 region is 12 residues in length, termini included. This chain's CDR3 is CASSFARGPDTQ.

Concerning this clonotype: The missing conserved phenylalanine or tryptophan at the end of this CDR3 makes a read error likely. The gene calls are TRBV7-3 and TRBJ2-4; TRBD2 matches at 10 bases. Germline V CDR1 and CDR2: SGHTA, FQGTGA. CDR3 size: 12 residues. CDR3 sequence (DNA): TGTACCAGCAGCGGAGCGGGGGGGGTTCAGTACCAG. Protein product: CTSSGAGGVQYQ.

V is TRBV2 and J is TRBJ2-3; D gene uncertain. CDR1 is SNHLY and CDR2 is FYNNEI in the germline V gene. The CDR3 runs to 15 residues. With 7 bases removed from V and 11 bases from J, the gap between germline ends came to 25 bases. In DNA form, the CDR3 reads TGTGCCAGCACTGGAGCTTATAGCAATCAGCCCCAGCAGTATTTT. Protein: CASTGAYSNQPQQYF.

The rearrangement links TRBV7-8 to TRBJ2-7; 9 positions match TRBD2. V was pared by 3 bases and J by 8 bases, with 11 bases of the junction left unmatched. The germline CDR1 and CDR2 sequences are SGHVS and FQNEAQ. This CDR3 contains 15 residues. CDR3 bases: TGTGCCAGCAGCTTGGCGGGAGGGGGCGATACCCAGCAGTACGTC. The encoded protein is CASSLAGGGDTQQYV.

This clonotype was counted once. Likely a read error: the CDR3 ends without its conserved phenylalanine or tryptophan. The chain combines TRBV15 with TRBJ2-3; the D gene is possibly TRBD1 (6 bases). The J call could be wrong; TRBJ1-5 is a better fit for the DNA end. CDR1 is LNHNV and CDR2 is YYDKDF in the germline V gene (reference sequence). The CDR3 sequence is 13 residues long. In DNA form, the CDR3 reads TGTGCCAGCGGGGGCGGGGGCCTAGATAAGCAGCATTAT. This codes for CASGGGGLDKQHY.

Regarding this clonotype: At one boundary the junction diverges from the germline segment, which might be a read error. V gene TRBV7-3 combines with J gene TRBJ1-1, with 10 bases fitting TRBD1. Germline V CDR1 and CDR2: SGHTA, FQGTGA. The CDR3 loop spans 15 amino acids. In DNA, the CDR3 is TGTGCCGGCAGCCCCGGGACAGGGGATAACACAGATACGTTCTTT. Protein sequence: CAGSPGTGDNTDTFF.

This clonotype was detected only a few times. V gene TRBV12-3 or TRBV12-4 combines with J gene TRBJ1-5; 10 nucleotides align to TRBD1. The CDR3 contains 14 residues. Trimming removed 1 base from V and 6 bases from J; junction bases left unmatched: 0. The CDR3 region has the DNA TGTGCCAGCAGTTTAGGGACAGGGGGTCAGCCCCAGCATTTT. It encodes CASSLGTGGQPQHF.

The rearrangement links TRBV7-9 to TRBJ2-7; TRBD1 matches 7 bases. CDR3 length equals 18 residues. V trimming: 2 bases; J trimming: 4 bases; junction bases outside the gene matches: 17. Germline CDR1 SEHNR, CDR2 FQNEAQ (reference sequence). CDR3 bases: TGTGCCAGCAGCTTACATCTGACAGGGAACACTGAAGCTTACGAGCAGTACGTC. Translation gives CASSLHLTGNTEAYEQYV.

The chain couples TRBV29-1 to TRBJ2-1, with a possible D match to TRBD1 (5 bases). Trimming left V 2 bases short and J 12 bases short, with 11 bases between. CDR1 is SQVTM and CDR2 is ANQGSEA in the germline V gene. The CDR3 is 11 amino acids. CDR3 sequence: CSVEPGRGQFF. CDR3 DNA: TGCAGCGTTGAACCAGGGCGCGGGCAGTTCTTC.

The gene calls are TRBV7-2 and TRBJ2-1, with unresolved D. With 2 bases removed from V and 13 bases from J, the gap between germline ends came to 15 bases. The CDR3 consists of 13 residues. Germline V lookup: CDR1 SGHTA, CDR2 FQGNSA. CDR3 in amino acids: CASSLTGAPDQFF. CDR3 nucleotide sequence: TGTGCCAGCAGCTTAACGGGTGCTCCCGATCAGTTCTTC.

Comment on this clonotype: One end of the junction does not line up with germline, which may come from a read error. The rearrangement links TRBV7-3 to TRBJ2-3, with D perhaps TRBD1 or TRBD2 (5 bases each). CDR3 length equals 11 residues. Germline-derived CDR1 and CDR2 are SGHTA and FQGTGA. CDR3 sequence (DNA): TGTGCCAGCAGCCCCTCAGGGACCTGGGGATTT. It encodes CASSPSGTWGF. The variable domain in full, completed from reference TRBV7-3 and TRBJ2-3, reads GAGVSQTPSNKVTEKGKYVELRCDPISGHTALYWYRQSLGQGPEFLIYFQGTGAADDSGLPNDRFFAVRPEGSVSTLKIQRTERGDSAVYLCASSPSGTWGFGPGTRLTVL.

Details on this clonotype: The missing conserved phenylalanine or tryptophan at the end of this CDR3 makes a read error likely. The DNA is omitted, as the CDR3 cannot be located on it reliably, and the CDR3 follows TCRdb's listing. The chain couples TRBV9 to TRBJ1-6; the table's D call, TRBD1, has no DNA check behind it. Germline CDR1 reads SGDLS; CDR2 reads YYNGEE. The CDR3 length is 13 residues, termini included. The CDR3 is CASSVGVGSGAYI.

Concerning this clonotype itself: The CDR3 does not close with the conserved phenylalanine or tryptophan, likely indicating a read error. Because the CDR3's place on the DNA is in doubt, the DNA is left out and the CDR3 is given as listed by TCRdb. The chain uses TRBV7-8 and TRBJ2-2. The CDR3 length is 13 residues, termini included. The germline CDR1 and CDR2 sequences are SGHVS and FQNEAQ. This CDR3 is CASSFQPDGEALS.

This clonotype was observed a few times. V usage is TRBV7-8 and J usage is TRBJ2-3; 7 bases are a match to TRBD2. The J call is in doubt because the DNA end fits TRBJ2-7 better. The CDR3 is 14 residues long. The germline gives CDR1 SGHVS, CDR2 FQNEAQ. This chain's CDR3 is CASSFSGGPDTQYF. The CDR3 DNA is TGTGCCAGCAGCTTCTCGGGGGGTCCCGATACGCAGTACTTC.

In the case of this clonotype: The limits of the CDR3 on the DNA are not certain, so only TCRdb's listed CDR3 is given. The CDR3 here is CASRVEQYFGPGTF. The rearrangement uses TRBV9 and TRBJ2-3; the table gives TRBD1 as D, unverified against the DNA. Ends included, the CDR3 has 14 residues. From germline, CDR1 is SGDLS and CDR2 YYNGEE.

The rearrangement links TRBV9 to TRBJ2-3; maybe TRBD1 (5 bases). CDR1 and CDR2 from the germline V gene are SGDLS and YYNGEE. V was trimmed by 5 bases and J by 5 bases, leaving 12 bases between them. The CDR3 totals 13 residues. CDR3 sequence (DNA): TGTGCCAGCAGGGAAGGGGCAGAAGATACGCAGTATTTT. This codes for CASREGAEDTQYF.

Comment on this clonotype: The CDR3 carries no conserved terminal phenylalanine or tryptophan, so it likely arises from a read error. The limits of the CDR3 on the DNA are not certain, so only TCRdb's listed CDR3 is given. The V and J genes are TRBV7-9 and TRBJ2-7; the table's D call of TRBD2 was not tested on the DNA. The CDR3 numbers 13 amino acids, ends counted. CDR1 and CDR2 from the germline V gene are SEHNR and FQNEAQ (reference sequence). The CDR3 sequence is CARQGGRENQYYG.

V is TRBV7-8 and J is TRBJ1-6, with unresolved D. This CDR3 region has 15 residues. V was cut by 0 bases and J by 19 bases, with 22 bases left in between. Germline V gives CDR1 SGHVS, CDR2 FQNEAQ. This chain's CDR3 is CASSLAGGPDSPYHF. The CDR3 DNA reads TGTGCCAGCAGCTTAGCGGGAGGTCCCGATTCGCCGTATCACTTT.